These T cell receptor beta chains were read from a single sample in a study of blood T cell repertoires in COVID-19. The table came from immunoSEQ multiplex PCR; TCRdb's copy has only in-frame clones and leaves some out. This table has nearly 200,000 clones, about 80% appearing once. Sequences were obtained from peripheral blood. The receptors were gathered from a human donor with acute or convalescent COVID-19. The donor label of this sample is uncertain. Each CDR3 is given with its conserved first and last residue. The order of the fields is clone size, CDR3 length, D gene, V gene, J gene, CDR3 protein, CDR3 DNA. A D gene is named only where the DNA matches it firmly. A row's size may be missing; if present it is once, few, many or a size class.

>-|14|TRBD1|TRBV7-9|TRBJ1-1
CASSRTGLNTEAFF
TGTGCCAGCAGCCGGACAGGTCTGAACACTGAAGCTTTCTTT
>-|13|-|TRBV13|TRBJ1-1
CASSLAWNTEAFF
TGTGCCAGCAGCTTAGCTTGGAACACTGAAGCTTTCTTT
>-|13|-|TRBV19|TRBJ1-2
CAIHVGGNYGYTF
TGTGCCATTCACGTTGGGGGGAACTATGGCTACACCTTC
>-|17|TRBD1|TRBV7-2|TRBJ2-1
CASSRTRPGQGTNEQFF
TGTGCCAGCAGCCGCACCCGGCCGGGACAGGGGACCAATGAGCAGTTCTTC
>-|14|-|TRBV27|TRBJ1-6
CASSFSTFNSPLHF
TGTGCCAGCAGTTTTTCGACATTTAATTCACCCCTCCACTTT
>-|14|TRBD2|TRBV28|TRBJ2-1
CAGSLSLAGNEQFF
TGTGCCGGCAGTTTATCACTAGCGGGGAATGAGCAGTTCTTC
>-|15|-|TRBV7-3|TRBJ2-3
CASSLGRLGTDTQYF
TGTGCCAGCAGCCTCGGGAGATTGGGCACAGATACGCAGTATTTT
>few|13|TRBD2|TRBV19|TRBJ2-5
CASMLAGGETQYF
TGTGCCAGTATGCTAGCGGGAGGGGAGACCCAGTACTTC
>once|13|TRBD2|TRBV24-1|TRBJ2-7
CATSHSGRNEQYF
TGTGCCACCAGTCATAGCGGGAGGAACGAGCAGTACTTC
>-|14|-|TRBV27|TRBJ2-3
CASRTTYLADTQYF
TGTGCCAGCAGAACCACCTATCTGGCAGATACGCAGTATTTT
>-|14|TRBD2|TRBV19|TRBJ2-5
CASRGLAARGVQYF
TGTGCCAGTAGGGGACTAGCGGCGCGAGGGGTCCAGTACTTC
>-|20|TRBD2|TRBV6-2/TRBV6-3|TRBJ2-1
CASSSQPNVGGRASYNEQFF
TGTGCCAGCAGTTCCCAACCGAACGTGGGCGGGAGGGCGAGCTACAATGAGCAGTTCTTC
>-|14|-|TRBV6-5|TRBJ1-1
CASRPRAMNTEAFF
TGTGCCAGCAGGCCCAGGGCCATGAACACTGAAGCTTTCTTT
>-|14|-|TRBV7-9|TRBJ2-7
CASSLAGGSFEQYF
TGTGCCAGCAGCTTAGCGGGAGGTAGCTTCGAGCAGTACTTC
>-|15|TRBD1|TRBV7-9|TRBJ1-2
CASSFGPGQPYGYTF
TGTGCCAGCAGCTTCGGTCCGGGACAGCCTTATGGCTACACCTTC
>-|18|TRBD2|TRBV4-2|TRBJ2-2
CASSQDPRVAGVTGELFF
TGTGCCAGCAGCCAAGATCCAAGGGTAGCGGGAGTCACCGGGGAGCTGTTTTTT
>-|13|-|TRBV7-2|TRBJ2-7
CASSWARFYEQYF
TGTGCCAGCAGCTGGGCGCGCTTCTACGAGCAGTACTTC
>-|15|-|TRBV7-2|TRBJ1-3
CASSLGPNSGNTIYF
TGTGCCAGCAGCTTAGGGCCGAACTCTGGAAACACCATATATTTT
>once|13|-|TRBV12-3/TRBV12-4|TRBJ1-5
CASSFTGIQPQHF
TGTGCCAGCAGTTTTACAGGGATTCAGCCCCAGCATTTT
>-|15|-|TRBV18|TRBJ2-3
CASFRRDRSTDTQYF
TGTGCCAGCTTTCGGAGGGACCGAAGCACAGATACGCAGTATTTT
>-|13|TRBD1|TRBV28|TRBJ1-1
CASSSPGQVKAFF
TGTGCCAGCAGTTCCCCGGGACAGGTGAAAGCTTTCTTT
>-|14|-|TRBV5-4|TRBJ2-3
CASSLGRASGTQYF
TGTGCCAGCAGCTTGGGCAGGGCCTCGGGTACGCAGTATTTT
>-|16|TRBD2|TRBV11-1|TRBJ2-7
CASSLGMTSGAYEQYF
TGTGCCAGCAGCTTAGGTATGACTAGCGGGGCCTACGAGCAGTACTTC
>-|15|-|TRBV19|TRBJ2-1
CASSILGDFHNEQFF
TGTGCCAGTAGTATTCTGGGGGACTTTCACAATGAGCAGTTCTTC
>-|15|TRBD1|TRBV3-1/TRBV3-2|TRBJ1-3
CASSQGTGVGNTIYF
TGTGCCAGCAGCCAAGGGACAGGGGTCGGAAACACCATATATTTT
>once|19|TRBD2|TRBV7-2|TRBJ2-5
CASSPGLAGGAEFQETQYF
TGTGCCAGCAGCCCGGGACTAGCGGGAGGCGCCGAATTCCAAGAGACCCAGTACTTC
>-|14|-|TRBV3-1/TRBV3-2|TRBJ1-6
CASSQVQFQSPLHF
TGTGCCAGCAGCCAAGTACAGTTCCAATCACCCCTCCACTTT
>once|15|TRBD1|TRBV25-1|TRBJ1-6
CASSRTGGDDSPLHF
TGTGCCAGCAGTCGGACAGGGGGCGATGATTCACCCCTCCACTTT
>-|16|TRBD2|TRBV7-3|TRBJ2-1
CASSSRLAGGTIEQFF
TGTGCCAGCAGCTCCCGACTAGCGGGAGGTACCATAGAGCAGTTCTTC
>-|15|-|TRBV11-2|TRBJ1-2
CASSLRADPNYGYTF
TGTGCCAGCAGCTTAAGAGCTGATCCTAACTATGGCTACACCTTC
>-|14|TRBD2|TRBV5-6|TRBJ2-7
CASSWGLAGTEQYF
TGTGCCAGCAGCTGGGGACTAGCGGGAACCGAGCAGTACTTC
>-|15|-|TRBV9|TRBJ2-7
CASSVATGNSYEQYF
TGTGCCAGCAGCGTAGCAACAGGGAACTCCTACGAGCAGTACTTC
>-|13|-|TRBV11-3|TRBJ2-2
CASSLDLTGELFF
TGTGCCAGCAGCTTAGATCTCACCGGGGAGCTGTTTTTT
>-|15|TRBD1|TRBV29-1|TRBJ2-6
CSVGQGPSGANVLTF
TGCAGCGTTGGACAGGGCCCGTCTGGGGCCAACGTCCTGACTTTC
>-|14|-|TRBV23-1|TRBJ2-7
CASSQSGDSYEQYF
TGCGCCAGCAGTCAATCCGGTGACTCCTACGAGCAGTACTTC
>once|14|TRBD2|TRBV4-2|TRBJ2-2
CASRLAGDTGELFF
TGTGCCAGCAGATTAGCGGGAGACACCGGGGAGCTGTTTTTT
>-|17|TRBD1|TRBV4-1|TRBJ1-5
CASSHPVGDRDNQPQHF
TGCGCCAGCAGCCATCCGGTGGGGGACAGGGATAATCAGCCCCAGCATTTT
>-|15|TRBD2|TRBV19|TRBJ2-2
CASSILAGNTGELFF
TGTGCCAGTAGTATACTAGCGGGAAACACCGGGGAGCTGTTTTTT
>-|15|TRBD1|TRBV18|TRBJ1-5
CASSGDRGGDQPQHF
TGTGCCAGCTCGGGGGACAGGGGAGGAGATCAGCCCCAGCATTTT
>-|13|TRBD1|TRBV10-3|TRBJ1-1
CAISGRGDTEAFF
TGTGCCATCAGTGGCAGGGGGGACACTGAAGCTTTCTTT
>-|13|-|TRBV7-2|TRBJ2-7
CASSFRGRYEQYF
TGTGCCAGCAGCTTCAGGGGGAGGTACGAGCAGTACTTC
>-|16|TRBD1|TRBV7-2|TRBJ1-3
CASSLTGESSGNTIYF
TGTGCCAGCAGCCTGACAGGGGAGAGCTCTGGAAACACCATATATTTT
>-|15|TRBD2|TRBV6-6|TRBJ2-2
CASSKTSGSPGELFF
TGTGCCAGCAGCAAGACTAGCGGGAGCCCCGGGGAGCTGTTTTTT
>-|13|TRBD1|TRBV28|TRBJ2-1
CATGQGGENEQFF
TGTGCCACAGGACAGGGTGGAGAAAATGAGCAGTTCTTC
>-|16|-|TRBV7-8|TRBJ1-5
CASSLVPRVLNQPQHF
TGTGCCAGCAGCTTAGTTCCCCGCGTCCTCAATCAGCCCCAGCATTTT
>-|13|-|TRBV27|TRBJ1-5
CASPRLRNQPQHF
TGTGCCAGCCCTCGGTTGCGCAATCAGCCCCAGCATTTT
>-|14|-|TRBV3-1/TRBV3-2|TRBJ2-1
CASSQVLDGNEQFF
TGTGCCAGCAGCCAAGTCCTAGATGGGAATGAGCAGTTCTTC
>-|15|TRBD1|TRBV3-1/TRBV3-2|TRBJ1-1
CASSHSDRRNTEAFF
TGTGCCAGCAGCCACTCGGACAGGAGGAACACTGAAGCTTTCTTT
>-|15|TRBD2|TRBV9|TRBJ2-7
CASSVGGRGPYEQYF
TGTGCCAGCAGCGTAGGCGGGAGAGGGCCATACGAGCAGTACTTC
>-|14|TRBD1|TRBV5-4|TRBJ2-5
CASSFGQAQETQYF
TGTGCCAGCAGCTTTGGACAGGCCCAAGAGACCCAGTACTTC
>-|16|-|TRBV11-1|TRBJ2-2
CASSLNGGPRTGELFF
TGTGCCAGCAGCTTGAACGGGGGGCCGAGGACCGGGGAGCTGTTTTTT